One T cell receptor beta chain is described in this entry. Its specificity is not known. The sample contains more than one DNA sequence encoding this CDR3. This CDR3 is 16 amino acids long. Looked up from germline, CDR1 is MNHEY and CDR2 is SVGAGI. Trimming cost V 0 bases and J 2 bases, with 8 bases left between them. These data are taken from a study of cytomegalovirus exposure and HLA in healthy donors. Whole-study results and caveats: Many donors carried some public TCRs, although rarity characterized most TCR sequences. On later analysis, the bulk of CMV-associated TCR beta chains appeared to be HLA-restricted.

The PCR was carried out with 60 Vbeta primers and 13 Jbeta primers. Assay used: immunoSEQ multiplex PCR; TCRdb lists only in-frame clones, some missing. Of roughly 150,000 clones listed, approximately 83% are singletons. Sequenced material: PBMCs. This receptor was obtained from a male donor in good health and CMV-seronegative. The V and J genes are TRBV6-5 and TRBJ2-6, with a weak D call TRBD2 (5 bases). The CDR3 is CASSYSYGTGANVLTF. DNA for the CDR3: TGTGCCAGCAGTTACTCGTACGGGACTGGGGCCAACGTCCTGACTTTC.